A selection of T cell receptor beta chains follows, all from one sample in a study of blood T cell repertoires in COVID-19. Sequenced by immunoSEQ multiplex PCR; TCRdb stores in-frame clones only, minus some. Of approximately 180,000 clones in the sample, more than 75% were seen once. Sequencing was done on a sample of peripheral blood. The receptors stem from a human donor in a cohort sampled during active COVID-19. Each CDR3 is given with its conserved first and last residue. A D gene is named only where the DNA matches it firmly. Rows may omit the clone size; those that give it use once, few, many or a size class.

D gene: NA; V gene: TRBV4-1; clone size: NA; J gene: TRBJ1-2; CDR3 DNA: TGCGCCAGCAGCCAAACAGGGACCTATGGCTACACCTTC; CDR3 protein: CASSQTGTYGYTF
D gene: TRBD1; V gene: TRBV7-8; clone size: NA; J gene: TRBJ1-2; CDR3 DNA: TGTGCCAGCAGCCTACGGCCACAGGGGGCGGATGGCTACACCTTC; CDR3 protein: CASSLRPQGADGYTF
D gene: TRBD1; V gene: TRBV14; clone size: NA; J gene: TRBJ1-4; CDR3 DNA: TGTGCCAGCAGCCATCGGACAGGGGGCGAAAAACTGTTTTTT; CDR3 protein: CASSHRTGGEKLFF
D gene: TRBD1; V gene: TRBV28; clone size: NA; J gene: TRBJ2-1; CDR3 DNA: TGTGCCAGCAGGCCGGGACAGGGGGTCTACAATGAGCAGTTCTTC; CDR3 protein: CASRPGQGVYNEQFF
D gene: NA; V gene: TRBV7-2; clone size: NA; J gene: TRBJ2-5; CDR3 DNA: TGTGCCAGCAGCTTAGAGTCGGGGAGGGAGACCCAGTACTTC; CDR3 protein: CASSLESGRETQYF
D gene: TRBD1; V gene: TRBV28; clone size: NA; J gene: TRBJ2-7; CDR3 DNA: TGTGCCAGCAGTCCCTCGGGACAGGGGGCTTTACACGAGCAGTACTTC; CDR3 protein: CASSPSGQGALHEQYF
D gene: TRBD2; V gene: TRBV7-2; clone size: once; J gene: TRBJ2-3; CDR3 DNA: TGTGCCAGCAGCTCACTAGCGGGGGGAGGTCGTCCAGATACGCAGTATTTT; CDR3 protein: CASSSLAGGGRPDTQYF
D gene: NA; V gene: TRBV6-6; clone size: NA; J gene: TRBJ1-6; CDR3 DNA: TGTGCCAGCAGTTACATAGGGGTTTCGGATAATTCACCCCTCCACTTT; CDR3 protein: CASSYIGVSDNSPLHF
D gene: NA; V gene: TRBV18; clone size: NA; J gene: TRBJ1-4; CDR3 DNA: TGTGCCAGCTCACTGACAGATGCTAATACAGAAAAACTGTTTTTT; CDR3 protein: CASSLTDANTEKLFF
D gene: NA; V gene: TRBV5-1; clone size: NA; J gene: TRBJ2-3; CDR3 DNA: TGCGCCAGCAGCAGGGGCTCTAGCACAGATACGCAGTATTTT; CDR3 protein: CASSRGSSTDTQYF
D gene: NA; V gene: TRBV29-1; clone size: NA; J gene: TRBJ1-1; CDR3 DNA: TGCAGCGTACGAGGGGGGGGTACTGAAGCTTTCTTT; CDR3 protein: CSVRGGGTEAFF
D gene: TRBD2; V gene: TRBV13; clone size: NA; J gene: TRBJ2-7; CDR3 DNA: TGTGCCCGCGGGGCGGGGGGGCTAACTAGCGGGAGAGCCTACGAGCAGTACTTC; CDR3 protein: CARGAGGLTSGRAYEQYF
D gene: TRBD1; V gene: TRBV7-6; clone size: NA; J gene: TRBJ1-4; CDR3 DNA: TGTGCCAGCAGCTCCCGACAGGGTGGAGAAAAACTGTTTTTT; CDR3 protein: CASSSRQGGEKLFF
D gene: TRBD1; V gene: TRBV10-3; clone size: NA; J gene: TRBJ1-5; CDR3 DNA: TGTGCCATCAGCGACTACAGGGGCCAGCCCCAGCATTTT; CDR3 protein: CAISDYRGQPQHF
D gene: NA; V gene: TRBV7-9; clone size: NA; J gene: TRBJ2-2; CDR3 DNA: TGTGCCAGCAGCCCCTTGGGACAAACGACCGGGGAGCTGTTTTTT; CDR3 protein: CASSPLGQTTGELFF
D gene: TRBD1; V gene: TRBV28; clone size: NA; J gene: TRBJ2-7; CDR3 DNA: TGTGCCAGCATGGCCCCCGGGACAGGGGATGAAGAGCAGTACTTC; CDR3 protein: CASMAPGTGDEEQYF
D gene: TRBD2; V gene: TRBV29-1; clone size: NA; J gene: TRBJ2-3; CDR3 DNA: TGCAGCGCAAACGCCCGACTAGCGTTCCTTCTGGATACGCAGTATTTT; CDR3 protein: CSANARLAFLLDTQYF
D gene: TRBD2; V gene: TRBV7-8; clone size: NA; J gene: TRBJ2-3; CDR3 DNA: TGTGCCAGCAGCTTACGACTAGCCTCCGTGTTGAAGCAGTATTTT; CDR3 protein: CASSLRLASVLKQYF
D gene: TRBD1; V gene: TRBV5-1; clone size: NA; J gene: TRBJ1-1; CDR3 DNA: TGCGCCAGCAGCCCCTCCGGACAGGGAGAACTTAACACTGAAGCTTTCTTT; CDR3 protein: CASSPSGQGELNTEAFF
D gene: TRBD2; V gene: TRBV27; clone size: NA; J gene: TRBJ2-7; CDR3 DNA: TGTGCCAGCTCCTTAAGTGGTCTAGCGGGACCCTACGAGCAGTACTTC; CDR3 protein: CASSLSGLAGPYEQYF
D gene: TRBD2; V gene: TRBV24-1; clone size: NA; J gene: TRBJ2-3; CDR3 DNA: TGTGCCACCAGTGATCCTGTAGCGGGAGGGCGAGGAGATACGCAGTATTTT; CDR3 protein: CATSDPVAGGRGDTQYF
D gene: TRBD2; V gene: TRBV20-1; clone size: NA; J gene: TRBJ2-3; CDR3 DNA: TGCAGTGCTAGTGCGCGGGGGGTCGCCACAGATACGCAGTATTTT; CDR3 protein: CSASARGVATDTQYF
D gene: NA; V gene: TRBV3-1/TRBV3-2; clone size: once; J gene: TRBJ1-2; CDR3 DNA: TGTGCCAGCAGCCAAGGGTCCGGAGGCTATGGCTACACCTTC; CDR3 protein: CASSQGSGGYGYTF
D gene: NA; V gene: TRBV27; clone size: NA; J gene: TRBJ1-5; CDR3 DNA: TGTGCCAGCAGTTTATTCGGTGACAATCAGCCCCAGCATTTT; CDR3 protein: CASSLFGDNQPQHF
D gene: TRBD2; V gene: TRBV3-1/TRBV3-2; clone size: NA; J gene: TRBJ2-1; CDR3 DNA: TGTGCCAGCAGCCCCAGGACTAGCGGGAGTTACAATGAGCAGTTCTTC; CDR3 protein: CASSPRTSGSYNEQFF
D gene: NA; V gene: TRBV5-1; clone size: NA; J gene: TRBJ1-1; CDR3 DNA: TGCGCCAGCAGCTTGGGAACCCACAGGACTGAAGCTTTCTTT; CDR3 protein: CASSLGTHRTEAFF
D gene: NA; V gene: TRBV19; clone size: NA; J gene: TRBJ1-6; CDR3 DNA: TGTGCCAGTAGTTGGATGTCGGGGGGAAATTCACCCCTCCACTTT; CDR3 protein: CASSWMSGGNSPLHF
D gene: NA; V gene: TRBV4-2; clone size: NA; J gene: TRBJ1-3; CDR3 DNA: TGTGCCAGCAGCCCCTCCCGACGGACTGTGGGAAACACCATATATTTT; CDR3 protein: CASSPSRRTVGNTIYF
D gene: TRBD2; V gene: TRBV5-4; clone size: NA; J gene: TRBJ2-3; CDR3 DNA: TGTGCCAGCAGTCCACGGGGCGGGGGTAGCACAGATACGCAGTATTTT; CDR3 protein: CASSPRGGGSTDTQYF
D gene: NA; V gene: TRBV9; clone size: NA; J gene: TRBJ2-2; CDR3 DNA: TGTGCCAGCAGCGTAGGAGGAACATTGAACACCGGGGAGCTGTTTTTT; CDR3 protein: CASSVGGTLNTGELFF
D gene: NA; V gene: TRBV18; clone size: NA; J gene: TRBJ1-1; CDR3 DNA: TGTGCCAGCTCACCGCCCGCAGGGTCGAACACTGAAGCTTTCTTT; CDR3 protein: CASSPPAGSNTEAFF
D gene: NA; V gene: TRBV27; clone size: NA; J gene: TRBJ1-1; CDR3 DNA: TGTGCCAGCAACCCACAGGGATCGGGCACTGAAGCTTTCTTT; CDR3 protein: CASNPQGSGTEAFF
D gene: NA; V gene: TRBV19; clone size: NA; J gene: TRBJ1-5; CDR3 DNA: TGTGCCAGTACTAGAAAGGTGGCGCGGGATCAGCCCCAGCATTTT; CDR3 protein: CASTRKVARDQPQHF
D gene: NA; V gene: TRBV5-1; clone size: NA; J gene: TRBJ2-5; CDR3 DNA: TGCGCCAGCAGCGGCGGGGTACTAGGGGCGACGGAGACCCAGTACTTC; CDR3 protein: CASSGGVLGATETQYF
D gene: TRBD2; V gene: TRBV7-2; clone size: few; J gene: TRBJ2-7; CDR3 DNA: TGTGCCAGCAGCTTAGCACCTAGCGGGAGCTACGAGCAGTACTTC; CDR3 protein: CASSLAPSGSYEQYF
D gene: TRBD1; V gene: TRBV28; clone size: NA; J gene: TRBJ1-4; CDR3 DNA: TGTGCCAGCAGGGTGGGGGACAGAGTCGAAAAACTGTTTTTT; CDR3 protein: CASRVGDRVEKLFF
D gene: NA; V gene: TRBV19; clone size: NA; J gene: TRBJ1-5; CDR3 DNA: TGTGCCAGTAGTATTGTCTTTGTTGGGGGGGGCAATCAGCCCCAGCATTTT; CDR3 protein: CASSIVFVGGGNQPQHF
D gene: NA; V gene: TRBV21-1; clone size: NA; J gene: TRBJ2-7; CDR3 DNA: TGTGCCAGCAGCCCGGGACAGGGTTCCTACGAGCAGTACTTC; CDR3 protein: CASSPGQGSYEQYF
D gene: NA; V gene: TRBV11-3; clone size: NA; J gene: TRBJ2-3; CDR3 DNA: TGTGCCAGCAGCAATAACAGGGAGTTGAGGACAGATACGCAGTATTTT; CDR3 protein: CASSNNRELRTDTQYF
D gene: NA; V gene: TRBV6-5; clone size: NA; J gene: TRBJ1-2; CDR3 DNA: TGTGCCAGCAGTTCCTCCGGGACACTTTCGAACTATGGCTACACCTTC; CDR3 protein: CASSSSGTLSNYGYTF
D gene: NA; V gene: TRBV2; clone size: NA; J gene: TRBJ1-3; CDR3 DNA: TGTGCCAGCCGACAAGAGAACTCTGGAAACACCATATATTTT; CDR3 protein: CASRQENSGNTIYF
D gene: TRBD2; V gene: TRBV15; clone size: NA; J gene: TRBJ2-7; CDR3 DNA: TGTGCCACCAGCAGGGGATTACCCGGGACTAGCGGGACCTACGAGCAGTACTTC; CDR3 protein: CATSRGLPGTSGTYEQYF
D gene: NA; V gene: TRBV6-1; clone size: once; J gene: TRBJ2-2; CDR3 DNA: TGTGCCAGCAGTGAATACCCGGGGCGGGGGAACACCGGGGAGCTGTTTTTT; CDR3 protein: CASSEYPGRGNTGELFF
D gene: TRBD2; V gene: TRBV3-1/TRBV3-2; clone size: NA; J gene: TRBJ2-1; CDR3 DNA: TGTGCCAGCAGCCCTGGGACTAGCGGAGGGGGACATGAGCAGTTCTTC; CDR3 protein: CASSPGTSGGGHEQFF
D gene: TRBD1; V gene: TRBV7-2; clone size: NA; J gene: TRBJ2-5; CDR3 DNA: TGTGCCAGCAGCTTAGCGGGGACAGAACAAGAGACCCAGTACTTC; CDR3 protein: CASSLAGTEQETQYF
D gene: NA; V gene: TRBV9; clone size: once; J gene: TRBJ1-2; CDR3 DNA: TGTGCCAGCAGCATGGGCGCTTTCTATGGCTACACCTTC; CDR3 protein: CASSMGAFYGYTF
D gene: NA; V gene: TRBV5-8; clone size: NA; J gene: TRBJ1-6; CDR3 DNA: TGTGCCAGCAGCCGGACAGAACCTATAGTGCCCCTCCACTTT; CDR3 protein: CASSRTEPIVPLHF